This passage covers 24 T cell receptor beta chains from one sample sequenced in a study of cytomegalovirus exposure and HLA in healthy donors. This PCR relied on a set of 60 Vbeta primers and 13 Jbeta primers. Sequencing used immunoSEQ multiplex PCR; TCRdb keeps in-frame clones, though not all of them. Among about 160,000 clones listed, around 83% were seen once. What was sequenced was PBMCs. The receptors here all came from a man aged 18 to 35 in good health and CMV-seropositive.

The chain couples TRBV7-8 to TRBJ1-5, with 9 bases that match TRBD1. This CDR3 has 16 residues. V lost 1 base to trimming and J lost 1 base; unmatched junction nucleotides: 2. In germline, CDR1 is SGHVS, CDR2 FQNEAQ. This CDR3 is CASSLEQGASNQPQHF. Written as DNA, the CDR3 is TGTGCCAGCAGCTTAGAACAGGGGGCGAGCAATCAGCCCCAGCATTTT.

Points on this clone: One junction end disagrees with the germline gene, perhaps due to a read error. The J gene is TRBJ2-6, the V gene TRBV7-6; 10 bases agree with TRBD1. This CDR3 contains 19 residues. Germline V gene lookup returns CDR1 SGHVS and CDR2 FNYEAQ. The CDR3 region has the DNA TGTGCCAGCAGCTTAACCCCAGGGACAGGGGACTCTGGGGCCAACGGCCTGACTTTC. Translating it yields CASSLTPGTGDSGANGLTF.

The rearrangement uses TRBV5-1 and TRBJ2-5, with 8 bases aligning to TRBD2. Germline CDR1 SGHRS, CDR2 YFSETQ. V lost 0 bases and J lost 3; bases outside the gene matches: 4. The CDR3 extends over 15 amino acids. The CDR3: CASSLGPGGEETQYF. The CDR3 nucleotides read TGCGCCAGCAGCTTGGGGCCCGGGGGGGAAGAGACCCAGTACTTC.

This sequence joins TRBV6-1 and TRBJ1-2; D possibly corresponds to TRBD1 (5 bases). Looked up from germline, CDR1 is MNHNS and CDR2 is SASEGT. V lost 5 bases, J lost 0 bases, and 13 bases lay in between. The CDR3 has 15 residues. CDR3 protein: CASSLTVTANYGYTF. The DNA of the CDR3 is TGTGCCAGCAGTTTGACAGTTACCGCTAACTATGGCTACACCTTC.

A single count supports this clone. The rearrangement uses TRBV7-3 and TRBJ2-3, with TRBD2 matching 8 bases. The CDR3 sequence is 15 residues long. CDR1 is SGHTA, CDR2 FQGTGA, per germline. The junction had 4 bases not matched to a gene; V was cut back by 4 bases and J by 1 base. CDR3 protein: CASSSPGLGTDTQYF. Here the CDR3 DNA reads TGTGCCAGCAGCTCCCCGGGACTAGGCACAGATACGCAGTATTTT.

The table lists this clone with a count of one. The chain is built from TRBV9 and TRBJ2-5; TRBD2 is a possible D gene (7 bases). Deletions cut 1 base from V and 5 bases from J, with 15 bases between. The CDR3 extends over 15 amino acids. Germline CDR1 SGDLS, CDR2 YYNGEE. CDR3 sequence (DNA): TGTGCCAGCAGCGTAAGGGGGGGGGCGGGGGAGACCCAGTACTTC. It is translated as CASSVRGGAGETQYF.

The V gene is TRBV2, the J gene TRBJ2-7; possible D gene TRBD1, 6 bases. CDR1 and CDR2 from the germline V gene are SNHLY and FYNNEI. Trimming took 6 bases from V and 6 from J, leaving 12 bases between them. This CDR3 region has 12 residues. CDR3 protein: CASREQGPEQYF. The CDR3 DNA reads as TGTGCCAGCAGGGAACAGGGTCCCGAGCAGTACTTC. The full variable domain, with the rest looked up from reference TRBV2 and TRBJ2-7, is EPEVTQTPSHQVTQMGQEVILRCVPISNHLYFYWYRQILGQKVEFLVSFYNNEISEKSEIFDDQFSVERPDGSNFTLKIRSTKLEDSAMYFCASREQGPEQYFGPGTRLTVT.

This clone appeared a single time. This chain uses TRBV2 with TRBJ2-5, with a weak D call TRBD1 (6 bases). Trimming stripped 6 bases from V and 5 bases from J, with 10 bases between. The CDR3 is made up of 12 amino acids. Germline V gene sequence: CDR1 SNHLY, CDR2 FYNNEI. The CDR3, as DNA: TGTGCCAGCAGAGCAGGGGCCGAGACCCAGTACTTC. Protein product: CASRAGAETQYF.

As to this clone: Other DNA sequences within the sample encode an identical CDR3. The chain joins TRBV19 to TRBJ1-2; 7 bases line up with TRBD1. The CDR3 sequence is 13 residues long. V shed 4 bases and J 2 bases; nucleotides not matched to a gene: 1. Germline-derived CDR1 and CDR2 are LNHDA and SQIVND (reference sequence). The CDR3 spells CASSRQGNYGYTF. CDR3 coding DNA: TGTGCCAGTAGTAGACAGGGAAACTATGGCTACACCTTC. The variable domain in full, completed from reference TRBV19 and TRBJ1-2, reads DGGITQSPKYLFRKEGQNVTLSCEQNLNHDAMYWYRQDPGQGLRLIYYSQIVNDFQKGDIAEGYSVSREKKESFPLTVTSAQKNPTAFYLCASSRQGNYGYTFGSGTRLTVV.

This clone was recorded only once. The chain recombines TRBV29-1 with TRBJ2-7, with 7 bases that match TRBD1. V dropped 7 bases and J dropped 3; count of bases not matched to a gene: 3. There are 11 residues in the CDR3. Germline assignment: CDR1 SQVTM and CDR2 ANQGSEA. The CDR3 loop is CSANRGYEQYF. As DNA, the CDR3 is TGCAGCGCCAACAGGGGCTACGAGCAGTACTTC.

V is TRBV5-4 and J is TRBJ1-2, with 9 bases matching TRBD1. Germline-derived CDR1 and CDR2 are SGHNT and YYREEE (reference sequence). The CDR3 has 14 residues. V lost 3 bases to trimming and J lost 5 bases; unmatched junction nucleotides: 5. The CDR3 nucleotides are TGTGCCAGCAGCTACGACAGGGGGTATTATGGCTACACCTTC. Translating it yields CASSYDRGYYGYTF. The full variable domain, with the rest looked up from reference TRBV5-4 and TRBJ1-2, is ETGVTQSPTHLIKTRGQQVTLRCSSQSGHNTVSWYQQALGQGPQFIFQYYREEENGRGNFPPRFSGLQFPNYSSELNVNALELDDSALYLCASSYDRGYYGYTFGSGTRLTVV.

The chain has TRBV19 and TRBJ2-2; tentatively, D is TRBD2 (6 bases). The V end was cut by 0 bases, the J end by 1 base, with 9 bases between. CDR1 and CDR2 (germline): LNHDA, SQIVND (reference sequence). The CDR3 spans 16 residues. The CDR3 loop reads CASSIDRSGNTGELFF. In DNA, the CDR3 is TGTGCCAGTAGTATAGATCGTAGCGGGAACACCGGGGAGCTGTTTTTT.

This chain links TRBV9 with TRBJ2-1; D may be TRBD2 (5 bases). The CDR3 length is 14 residues. With 3 bases removed from V and 4 bases from J, the gap between germline ends came to 11 bases. Germline values: CDR1 SGDLS, CDR2 YYNGEE. This chain's CDR3 is CASSALGLYNEQFF. In nucleotides, the CDR3 is TGTGCCAGCAGCGCCCTCGGACTGTACAATGAGCAGTTCTTC.

V gene TRBV7-3 combines with J gene TRBJ2-1; 12 bases agree with TRBD2. This CDR3 has 13 residues. The V and J ends lost 5 bases and 14 bases, in that order; junction bases with no gene match: 7. Germline CDR1 reads SGHTA; CDR2 reads FQGTGA. The CDR3 loop reads CASSQKTSGGKFF. CDR3 DNA: TGTGCCAGCAGCCAAAAAACTAGCGGGGGGAAGTTCTTC.

The V gene is TRBV18, the J gene TRBJ1-1; D is uncertain. CDR1 and CDR2 from the germline V gene are KGHSH and LQKENI. The CDR3 length is 15 residues. With 0 bases removed from V and 5 bases from J, the gap between germline ends came to 13 bases. CDR3 in amino acids: CASSPPSRGRTEAFF. In nucleotides, the CDR3 is TGTGCCAGCTCACCACCGAGCCGGGGTAGGACTGAAGCTTTCTTT.

The J gene is TRBJ2-3, the V gene TRBV15; 9 bases align to TRBD1. Looked up from germline, CDR1 is LNHNV and CDR2 is YYDKDF (reference sequence). This CDR3 has 16 residues. After removal of 3 bases from V and 3 bases from J, the junction contained 7 bases not matched to a gene. CDR3 loop: CATSSPQGAMTDTQYF. CDR3 nucleotides: TGTGCCACCAGCAGCCCACAGGGGGCGATGACAGATACGCAGTATTTT.

The chain combines TRBV6-5 with TRBJ1-2, with TRBD1 matching 7 bases. The V gene's germline CDR1 is MNHEY and CDR2 SVGAGI. The CDR3 covers 14 residues. V dropped 7 bases and J dropped 7; count of bases not matched to a gene: 12. The chain's CDR3 is CASKSEGAGSGYTF. DNA for the CDR3: TGTGCCAGCAAGTCCGAGGGGGCAGGTAGTGGCTACACCTTC.

J is TRBJ2-2 and V is TRBV11-3; TRBD1 is a possible D gene (6 bases). Trimming took off 1 base at V and 0 bases at J, with 12 bases between the two ends. Germline lookup yields CDR1 SGHNT and CDR2 YENEEA. The CDR3 contains 17 residues. The DNA of the CDR3 is TGTGCCAGCAGCTTAGCCCCGGACAGAGCGAACACCGGGGAGCTGTTTTTT. It yields the protein CASSLAPDRANTGELFF.

This chain connects TRBV2 to TRBJ1-5; a weak D match, TRBD1 (6 bases). This CDR3 region has 14 residues. V shed 5 bases and J shed 2 bases, with 10 bases lying between them. From germline, CDR1 is SNHLY and CDR2 FYNNEI. CDR3 bases: TGTGCCAGCAGTCAGGGGCGCGGCAATCAGCCCCAGCATTTT. It yields the protein CASSQGRGNQPQHF.

The rearrangement joins TRBV6-5 to TRBJ1-1; no definite D call. CDR3 size: 13 residues. V lost 7 bases and J lost 0, with 9 bases in between. Germline assignment: CDR1 MNHEY and CDR2 SVGAGI. The CDR3 DNA follows: TGTGCCAGCACCACCGCGGTGAACACTGAAGCTTTCTTT. Translating it yields CASTTAVNTEAFF.

The chain employs TRBV2 and TRBJ2-3; D is perhaps TRBD1 (5 bases). Trimming took off 6 bases at V and 0 bases at J, with 16 bases between the two ends. The germline gives CDR1 SNHLY, CDR2 FYNNEI. This CDR3 region has 16 residues. The CDR3 sequence: CASRATGASSTDTQYF. The CDR3 nucleotides read TGTGCCAGCAGAGCCACAGGCGCCTCTAGCACAGATACGCAGTATTTT.

The chain is built from TRBV9 and TRBJ1-2, with D perhaps matching TRBD1 (5 bases). Trimming cost V 0 bases and J 9 bases, with 12 bases left between them. The length of the CDR3 is 13 residues. Per germline, CDR1 SGDLS and CDR2 YYNGEE. Here the CDR3 reads CASSVGLQGRYTF. As DNA, the CDR3 is TGTGCCAGCAGCGTAGGTCTTCAGGGTCGCTACACCTTC.

This chain links TRBV18 with TRBJ1-1; tentatively, D is TRBD1 (5 bases). The germline V gene has CDR1 KGHSH and CDR2 LQKENI. There are 14 residues in the CDR3. The V end was cut by 2 bases, the J end by 1 base, with 8 bases between. The CDR3 nucleotides are TGTGCCAGCTCACCAAATCAGGGGAACACTGAAGCTTTCTTT. Protein sequence: CASSPNQGNTEAFF. Full variable domain (rest looked up from reference TRBV18 and TRBJ1-1): NAGVMQNPRHLVRRRGQEARLRCSPMKGHSHVYWYRQLPEEGLKFMVYLQKENIIDESGMPKERFSAEFPKEGPSILRIQQVVRGDSAAYFCASSPNQGNTEAFFGQGTRLTVV.

V usage is TRBV11-2 and J usage is TRBJ1-1, with D possibly being TRBD1 (5 bases). The V and J ends lost 1 base and 1 base respectively, with 7 bases between them. Germline CDR1 SGHAT, CDR2 FQNNGV. CDR3 length: 14 amino acids. The CDR3 protein is CASSLGQKNTEAFF. The CDR3 bases are TGTGCCAGCAGCTTAGGACAGAAGAACACTGAAGCTTTCTTT.